This T cell receptor (beta chain) was documented in a study of T-cell memory formation after mild COVID-19. Study-level results: That cross-reactive memory joined was suggested by some responding clones appearing in pre-infection memory. The study found balanced CD4/CD8 in clones contracting day 15 to 85 and a CD4+ lean in later expanders. Mainly in CM and EM were contracting CD4+ clones; CD8+ were in EMRA.

Constant-segment-primed 5'RACE gave TCR alpha and TCR beta cDNA libraries with sample barcodes and UMIs. TCRdb redid the calling of the 5' RACE reads with MiXCR, one entry per CDR3 protein. Of about 250,000 distinct CDR3 sequences in the sample, 15% are singletons; the top ten hold about 2%. This clonotype showed up many times. The antigen is unknown. Germline V gene lookup returns CDR1 DFQATT and CDR2 SNEGSKA (reference sequence). Losses at the gene ends were 0 bases for V and 6 bases for J; bases not matched to a gene: 7. The CDR3 totals 15 residues. This TCR came from an adult woman who had mild COVID-19 (a few samples of this study predate the infection). Cell type and time point are not known. The specimen sequenced was PBMCs or a T cell subset sorted from them (not recorded which). The V gene is TRBV20-1, the J gene TRBJ2-1; 8 bases align to TRBD2. For the CDR3, the DNA is TGCAGTGCTAGAGATGGTGCTAGCGGGTTCAATGAGCAGTTCTTC. Protein: CSARDGASGFNEQFF.